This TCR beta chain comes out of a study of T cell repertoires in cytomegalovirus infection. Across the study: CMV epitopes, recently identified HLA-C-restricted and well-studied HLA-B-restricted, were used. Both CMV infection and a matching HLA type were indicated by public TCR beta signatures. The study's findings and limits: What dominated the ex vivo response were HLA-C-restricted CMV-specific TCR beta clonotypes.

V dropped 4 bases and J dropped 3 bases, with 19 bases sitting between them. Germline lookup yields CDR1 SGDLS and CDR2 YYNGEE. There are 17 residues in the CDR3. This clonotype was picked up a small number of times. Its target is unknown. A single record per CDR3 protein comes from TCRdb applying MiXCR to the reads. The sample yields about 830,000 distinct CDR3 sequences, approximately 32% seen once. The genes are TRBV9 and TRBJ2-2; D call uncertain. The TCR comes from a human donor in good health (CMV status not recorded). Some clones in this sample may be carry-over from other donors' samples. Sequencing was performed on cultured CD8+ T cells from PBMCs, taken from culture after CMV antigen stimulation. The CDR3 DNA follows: TGTGCCAGCAGCCCCCATCCAGCCGCCCGCGACACCGGGGAGCTGTTTTTT. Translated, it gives CASSPHPAARDTGELFF.